This T cell receptor beta chain was sequenced for a study of PD-1 blockade in mismatch repair-deficient tumors. Study-wide context: All were previously treated, progressing patients with over 9 mismatch repair-deficient cancer types. General observations from the study: Tumor-resident clones, often undetectable pretreatment in blood, expanded then contracted after pembrolizumab.

The CDR3 has 11 amino acids. The V end lost 4 bases, the J end lost 6 bases, and 7 bases lay between the germline ends. The germline CDR1 and CDR2 sequences are SGHDN and FVKESK. Mismatch repair deficiency was confirmed in all patients, by PCR or immunohistochemistry. A few pembrolizumab responders had their TCRs sequenced. This clone has more than one count but fewer than ten. What it recognizes is unknown. Clones were read by immunoSEQ multiplex PCR, and TCRdb kept only the in-frame ones, dropping some. The sample carries over 100,000 clones, around 80% recorded once. Sequencing used peripheral blood, obtained approximately 64 weeks after starting pembrolizumab. The rearrangement joins TRBV14 to TRBJ2-7; D gene ambiguous. The TCR originated in an adult with mismatch repair-deficient cancer. CDR3 residues: CASSLNVEQYF. CDR3 nucleotide sequence: TGTGCCAGCAGCCTTAACGTCGAGCAGTACTTC. Based on the CDR3 plus reference TRBV14 and TRBJ2-7, the full variable domain is EAGVTQFPSHSVIEKGQTVTLRCDPISGHDNLYWYRRVMGKEIKFLLHFVKESKQDESGMPNNRFLAERTGGTYSTLKVQPAELEDSGVYFCASSLNVEQYFGPGTRLTVT.